Shown below are 27 T cell receptor beta chains from a single sample sequenced in a study of blood T cell repertoires in COVID-19. TCRdb's copy holds only in-frame clones and misses some; the assay was immunoSEQ multiplex PCR. The table includes 150,000 to 200,000 clones, approximately 85% detected once. Sequencing used peripheral blood. Receptors were obtained from an elderly woman with acute or convalescent COVID-19.

This sequence joins TRBV19 and TRBJ2-2, with 10 bases aligning to TRBD1. Germline loops: CDR1 LNHDA, CDR2 SQIVND (reference sequence). V was clipped by 5 bases and J by 4 bases; unmatched bases: 7. This CDR3 has 16 amino acids. The CDR3 spells CASSPLDRGLTGELFF. The CDR3 DNA sequence: TGTGCCAGTAGTCCTCTCGACAGGGGGCTCACCGGGGAGCTGTTTTTT.

The chain has TRBV7-8 and TRBJ1-5, with D unclear. The CDR3 extends over 12 amino acids. The V gene lost 5 bases and the J gene lost 7 bases, with 9 bases spanning the gap. Germline lookup yields CDR1 SGHVS and CDR2 FQNEAQ. CDR3 residues: CASSREEQPQHF. The CDR3 region has the DNA TGTGCCAGCAGCCGGGAGGAGCAGCCCCAGCATTTT.

This chain connects TRBV12-5 to TRBJ1-5; D ambiguous. Germline V lookup: CDR1 LGHNT, CDR2 FRNRAP. The CDR3 totals 13 residues. Trimming cost V 1 base and J 4 bases, with 5 bases left between them. Written as DNA, the CDR3 is TGTGCTAGTGGTTTGGCGTATAATCAGCCCCAGCATTTT. This translates into CASGLAYNQPQHF.

J is TRBJ1-1 and V is TRBV14; the match to TRBD1 covers 7 bases. Trimming cost V 0 bases and J 8 bases; bases outside gene matches: 6. CDR1 is SGHDN and CDR2 is FVKESK in the germline V gene. The CDR3 runs 14 residues. The CDR3 DNA is TGTGCCAGCAGCCAAGATAGGTCGGGACAGGAAGCTTTCTTT. Its translation: CASSQDRSGQEAFF.

The table lists this clone with many counts. J is TRBJ1-2 and V is TRBV12-5, with D tentatively TRBD1 (6 bases). This CDR3 spans 11 amino acids. V shed 6 bases and J shed 9 bases, with 11 bases lying between them. Germline CDR1 reads LGHNT; CDR2 reads FRNRAP. Written as DNA, the CDR3 is TGTGCTAGTGGGATCGACAGGAGCTACACCTTC. This translates into CASGIDRSYTF.

This chain connects TRBV18 to TRBJ2-1, with 14 bases lining up with TRBD2. Losses at the gene ends were 6 bases for V and 7 bases for J; bases not matched to a gene: 5. Germline V gene sequence: CDR1 KGHSH, CDR2 LQKENI. CDR3 length: 15 amino acids. The CDR3 here is CASSPTSGRVNEQFF. CDR3 DNA: TGTGCCAGCTCCCCGACTAGCGGGAGGGTAAATGAGCAGTTCTTC.

Concerning this clone: Other nucleotide sequences in the sample specify the same CDR3. The V gene is TRBV9, the J gene TRBJ2-7, with D perhaps TRBD2 (5 bases). Germline V gives CDR1 SGDLS, CDR2 YYNGEE. The CDR3 covers 14 residues. Trimming removed 0 bases from V and 2 bases from J, with 9 bases in between. Here the CDR3 reads CASSVDAGTYEQYF. CDR3 nucleotide sequence: TGTGCCAGCAGCGTAGATGCGGGTACCTACGAGCAGTACTTC.

This clone appeared many times. This rearrangement joins TRBV7-2 to TRBJ1-3; weak D call: TRBD1 (5 bases). Trimming removed 5 bases at V and 4 bases at J, with 12 bases between. Germline assignment: CDR1 SGHTA and CDR2 FQGNSA. This CDR3 is 14 amino acids long. This CDR3 reads CASSPGGRGNTIYF. CDR3 DNA sequence: TGTGCCAGCAGCCCTGGGGGGAGGGGAAACACCATATATTTT.

This chain connects TRBV5-1 to TRBJ2-7; TRBD1 is a possible D gene (6 bases). Germline-derived CDR1 and CDR2 are SGHRS and YFSETQ. Trimming left V 6 bases short and J 3 bases short, with 10 bases between. The CDR3 sequence is 12 residues long. The CDR3 DNA reads TGCGCCAGCACCTCAGGGGACTACGAGCAGTACTTC. This encodes CASTSGDYEQYF.

The rearrangement links TRBV5-6 to TRBJ1-4; D gene uncertain. The germline CDR1 and CDR2 sequences are SGHDT and YYEEEE. CDR3 length: 16 residues. Deletions cut 0 bases from V and 0 bases from J, with 9 bases between. The CDR3 nucleotides read TGTGCCAGCAGCTTGGTGGGAGCTACAACTAATGAAAAACTGTTTTTT. This translates into CASSLVGATTNEKLFF.

The V and J genes are TRBV3-1 (or the pseudogene TRBV3-2) and TRBJ2-3; no firm D call. Germline V gives CDR1 LGHDT, CDR2 YNNKEL (reference sequence). Trimming took 4 bases from V and 3 from J, leaving 8 bases between them. This CDR3 is 13 amino acids long. The CDR3 nucleotides are TGTGCCAGCAGCCCCCAGGTAACAGATACGCAGTATTTT. It codes for CASSPQVTDTQYF.

This rearrangement joins TRBV7-9 to TRBJ2-3; no firm D call. Germline CDR1 and CDR2: SEHNR and FQNEAQ (reference sequence). The CDR3 consists of 15 residues. V dropped 6 bases and J dropped 3 bases, with 16 bases sitting between them. CDR3: CASRFSAGLTDTQYF. CDR3 coding DNA: TGTGCCAGCAGGTTCTCCGCCGGTCTGACAGATACGCAGTATTTT.

This rearrangement joins TRBV7-9 to TRBJ2-1, with TRBD1 matching 7 bases. Trimming at V came to 5 bases and at J to 10 bases, leaving 14 bases not matched to a gene. Germline V gene lookup returns CDR1 SEHNR and CDR2 FQNEAQ (reference sequence). CDR3 size: 15 residues. CDR3 protein: CASSPGGHVPYEQFF. Written as DNA, the CDR3 is TGTGCCAGCAGCCCAGGGGGTCACGTCCCATACGAGCAGTTCTTC.

This clone appeared a few times. The chain couples TRBV5-1 to TRBJ1-1; 10 positions match TRBD1. The CDR3 is 15 amino acids. Trimming cost V 3 bases and J 1 base; bases outside gene matches: 3. Germline assignment: CDR1 SGHRS and CDR2 YFSETQ. The CDR3 region is CASSWGQGWNTEAFF. CDR3 nucleotide sequence: TGCGCCAGCAGCTGGGGACAGGGGTGGAACACTGAAGCTTTCTTT.

The J gene is TRBJ1-1, the V gene TRBV6-1, with D unclear. The CDR3 extends over 13 amino acids. V lost 0 bases and J lost 5, with 7 bases in between. Per germline, CDR1 MNHNS and CDR2 SASEGT. For the CDR3, the DNA is TGTGCCAGCAGTGAAGCGCGACAAACTGAAGCTTTCTTT. Residues: CASSEARQTEAFF.

V usage is TRBV5-1 and J usage is TRBJ2-4, with 10 positions matching TRBD1. Per germline, CDR1 SGHRS and CDR2 YFSETQ. This CDR3 has 14 residues. The ends lost 4 bases at V and 7 bases at J; junction bases unmatched: 5. The CDR3 loop is CASSPGQGSNIQYF. The CDR3 bases are TGCGCCAGCAGCCCGGGACAGGGGTCGAACATTCAGTACTTC.

This chain connects TRBV10-3 to TRBJ1-2; 7 nucleotides agree with TRBD1. The V gene's germline CDR1 is ENHRY and CDR2 SYGVKD. V was pared by 7 bases and J by 1 base, with 6 bases of the junction left unmatched. The CDR3 is made up of 14 amino acids. This CDR3 is CAITQGTDNYGYTF. In nucleotides, the CDR3 is TGTGCCATCACCCAGGGGACAGATAACTATGGCTACACCTTC.

This clone has just a few counts. The chain is built from TRBV7-2 and TRBJ1-3; maybe TRBD1 (5 bases). The CDR3 length is 15 residues. The germline V gene encodes CDR1 SGHTA and CDR2 FQGNSA. V dropped 5 bases and J dropped 1 base, with 12 bases sitting between them. Written as DNA, the CDR3 is TGTGCCAGCAGCGCCCAGCGGGGGTCTGGAAACACCATATATTTT. As protein: CASSAQRGSGNTIYF.

The rearrangement joins TRBV27 to TRBJ2-1; 9 bases fit TRBD2. The V gene's germline CDR1 is MNHEY and CDR2 SMNVEV (reference sequence). There are 18 residues in the CDR3. V lost 5 bases to trimming and J lost 4 bases; unmatched junction nucleotides: 15. The CDR3 sequence: CASSPLVEIAGVYNEQFF. CDR3 nucleotide sequence: TGTGCCAGCAGTCCGCTCGTAGAAATAGCGGGGGTGTACAATGAGCAGTTCTTC.

The chain recombines TRBV18 with TRBJ2-2; D uncertain. The CDR3 extends over 15 amino acids. Deletions cut 5 bases from V and 0 bases from J, with 10 bases between. Germline V gene sequence: CDR1 KGHSH, CDR2 LQKENI. The CDR3 region is CASSGPDTNTGELFF. The DNA for the CDR3 is TGTGCCAGCTCAGGTCCAGATACGAACACCGGGGAGCTGTTTTTT.

The chain uses TRBV7-8 and TRBJ2-1, with D possibly TRBD2 on 7 matching bases. Germline V gene data show CDR1 as SGHVS and CDR2 as FQNEAQ. The CDR3 covers 17 residues. V was shortened by 5 bases and J by 3 bases, with 20 bases between the two germline ends. CDR3 sequence: CASSPPLSGGGYNEQFF. Here the CDR3 DNA reads TGTGCCAGCAGCCCCCCGTTATCGGGGGGCGGCTACAATGAGCAGTTCTTC.

Here the CDR3 DNA reads TGCAGCGTTACCGGGAGTCCCAGCGAGCAGTACTTC. Protein sequence: CSVTGSPSEQYF. This sequence joins TRBV29-1 and TRBJ2-7; tentatively, D is TRBD2 (6 bases). Germline V gene lookup returns CDR1 SQVTM and CDR2 ANQGSEA. The V gene lost 5 bases and the J gene lost 6 bases, with 14 bases spanning the gap. This CDR3 region has 12 residues.

The V gene is TRBV6-5, the J gene TRBJ2-1, with D perhaps TRBD2 (5 bases). Trimming cost V 7 bases and J 6 bases, with 13 bases left between them. In germline, CDR1 is MNHEY, CDR2 SVGAGI. CDR3 length: 13 amino acids. CDR3 region: CASITGVVNEQFF. The CDR3 DNA reads as TGTGCCAGCATTACCGGGGTCGTCAATGAGCAGTTCTTC.

The gene calls are TRBV18 and TRBJ1-1; 7 positions agree with TRBD1. Per germline, CDR1 KGHSH and CDR2 LQKENI. Germline trimming cut 5 bases from V and 0 bases from J; bases unmatched to any gene: 3. The CDR3 has 14 residues. In nucleotides, the CDR3 is TGTGCCAGCTCATTTGACAGGGTGAACACTGAAGCTTTCTTT. The encoded protein is CASSFDRVNTEAFF.

This clone was recorded once. J is TRBJ1-6 and V is TRBV2; 9 bases map to TRBD1. The CDR3 is made up of 14 amino acids. The junction had 6 bases not matched to a gene; V was cut back by 6 bases and J by 9 bases. Germline loops: CDR1 SNHLY, CDR2 FYNNEI. Here the CDR3 reads CASRGTGFGSPLHF. CDR3 nucleotides: TGTGCCAGCAGAGGGACAGGGTTTGGTTCACCCCTCCACTTT. The whole variable domain, filled in from reference TRBV2 and TRBJ1-6, reads EPEVTQTPSHQVTQMGQEVILRCVPISNHLYFYWYRQILGQKVEFLVSFYNNEISEKSEIFDDQFSVERPDGSNFTLKIRSTKLEDSAMYFCASRGTGFGSPLHFGNGTRLTVT.

The rearrangement joins TRBV9 to TRBJ2-1; D gene uncertain. Trimming took 2 bases from V and 9 from J, leaving 12 bases between them. The CDR3 has 13 residues. Germline CDR1 is SGDLS and CDR2 is YYNGEE. This chain's CDR3 is CASSVNSPSEQFF. CDR3 DNA: TGTGCCAGCAGCGTTAACAGTCCCAGTGAGCAGTTCTTC.

This chain links TRBV4-3 with TRBJ1-4; a weak D match, TRBD1 (6 bases). The CDR3 length is 14 residues. CDR1 and CDR2 (germline): LGHNA, YSLEER. V was shortened by 1 base and J by 10 bases, with 13 bases between the two germline ends. CDR3: CASSQVVGAGKLFF. The CDR3 DNA follows: TGCGCCAGCAGCCAAGTTGTGGGGGCGGGAAAACTGTTTTTT.